This entry lists 27 T cell receptor beta chains sequenced from one sample in a study of early T cells in non-severe SARS-CoV-2 infection. TCRdb used MiXCR to reprocess the 5' RACE reads, holding one entry per CDR3 protein. The sample lists 60,000 to 90,000 distinct CDR3 sequences; around 16% were seen once. The sample taken for sequencing was whole blood. All receptors derive from an adult who was a healthcare worker with PCR-confirmed SARS-CoV-2 infection or an uninfected control (not recorded which).

The chain uses TRBV12-3 or TRBV12-4 and TRBJ1-5; 7 nucleotides agree with TRBD1. V lost 6 bases to trimming and J lost 1 base; unmatched junction nucleotides: 9. The CDR3 is 16 amino acids. CDR3 residues: CASRLARGSSNQPQHF. DNA for the CDR3: TGTGCCAGCAGGCTAGCCAGGGGGAGCAGCAATCAGCCCCAGCATTTT.

The gene calls are TRBV20-1 and TRBJ2-1, with 8 bases identical to TRBD2. The germline V gene has CDR1 DFQATT and CDR2 SNEGSKA (reference sequence). With 6 bases clipped from V and 8 bases from J, the junction kept 12 bases outside the gene matches. This CDR3 has 14 residues. The CDR3, as DNA: TGCAGTGCCCGACCGGGACTAGTTGGTGATGAGCAGTTCTTC. Translated: CSARPGLVGDEQFF.

This clonotype turned up a few times. This sequence joins TRBV5-5 and TRBJ2-3, with TRBD2 identical over 10 bases. The CDR3 contains 16 residues. V was pared by 0 bases and J by 2 bases, with 3 bases of the junction left unmatched. CDR1 and CDR2 from the germline V gene are SGHKS and YYEKEE (reference sequence). The chain's CDR3 is CASSLEGLAFTDTQYF. The CDR3 DNA is TGTGCCAGCAGCTTGGAGGGACTAGCGTTCACAGATACGCAGTATTTT.

This clonotype was seen only a few times. V and J are TRBV11-2 and TRBJ1-2; 7 bases agree with TRBD1. This CDR3 is 16 amino acids long. Germline V lookup: CDR1 SGHAT, CDR2 FQNNGV. J lost 0 bases, V lost 5 bases, and 9 bases had no gene match. CDR3 region: CASSNRDRATNYGYTF. The CDR3 coding sequence is TGTGCCAGCAGCAACCGCGACAGGGCAACTAACTATGGCTACACCTTC.

This chain connects TRBV6-6 to TRBJ1-4, with 8 bases aligning to TRBD1. The CDR3 contains 15 residues. Germline values: CDR1 MNHNY, CDR2 SVGAGI (reference sequence). J lost 7 bases, V lost 5 bases, and 9 bases had no gene match. The DNA for the CDR3 is TGTGCCAGCAGTCCCGGCCCGGACAGGGTTGAAAAACTGTTTTTT. This encodes CASSPGPDRVEKLFF.

This clonotype was counted only a few times. The chain joins TRBV27 to TRBJ2-2, with 10 bases aligning to TRBD1. Germline V CDR1 and CDR2: MNHEY, SMNVEV (reference sequence). CDR3 size: 13 residues. V lost 10 bases to trimming and J lost 5 bases; unmatched junction nucleotides: 4. This CDR3 reads CAIRTGGTGELFF. CDR3 nucleotide sequence: TGTGCCATCAGGACAGGGGGTACCGGGGAGCTGTTTTTT.

This clonotype occurred many times. The chain is built from TRBV12-3 or TRBV12-4 and TRBJ1-2, with TRBD1 matching over 12 bases. This CDR3 contains 15 residues. V lost 5 bases, J lost 8 bases, and 9 bases stayed unmatched. The CDR3 bases are TGTGCCAGCAGTCTGGGGACAGGGGGCGCGGGAGGCTACACCTTC. Protein sequence: CASSLGTGGAGGYTF.

V usage is TRBV7-6 and J usage is TRBJ2-3; D possibly corresponds to TRBD2 (6 bases). The V end lost 10 bases, the J end lost 0 bases, and 17 bases lay between the germline ends. In germline, CDR1 is SGHVS, CDR2 FNYEAQ. This CDR3 has 15 residues. The CDR3 region has the DNA TGTGCCACAAGGGACGCGGGATTTAGCACAGATACGCAGTATTTT. It codes for CATRDAGFSTDTQYF. Combining the CDR3 with reference TRBV7-6 and TRBJ2-3 gives the whole variable domain GAGVSQSPRYKVTKRGQDVALRCDPISGHVSLYWYRQALGQGPEFLTYFNYEAQQDKSGLPNDRFSAERPEGSISTLTIQRTEQRDSAMYRCATRDAGFSTDTQYFGPGTRLTVL.

This clonotype was seen more than once but under ten times. The DNA for the CDR3 is TGCGCCAGCAGCCAACAGCGACAGGCAAGGATCACTGAAGCTTTCTTT. It codes for CASSQQRQARITEAFF. The chain carries TRBV4-1 and TRBJ1-1; perhaps TRBD1 as D (6 bases). Germline CDR1 and CDR2: MGHRA and YSYEKL. Trimming took 2 bases from V and 4 from J, leaving 17 bases between them. The CDR3 extends over 16 amino acids.

The table lists this clonotype with a count of one. The chain carries TRBV29-1 and TRBJ1-3; a possible D gene is TRBD1 (5 bases). Trimming left V 7 bases short and J 2 bases short, with 9 bases between. CDR3 length: 12 residues. Germline CDR1 and CDR2: SQVTM and ANQGSEA. CDR3 coding DNA: TGCAGCGGCGTGGGGCCTGGAAACACCATATATTTT. Its translation: CSGVGPGNTIYF.

The gene calls are TRBV10-3 and TRBJ2-1; D is undetermined. The V gene's germline CDR1 is ENHRY and CDR2 SYGVKD. Trimming shortened V by 1 base and J by 1 base, and 8 bases separated the two germline ends. The CDR3 is 15 amino acids. This chain's CDR3 is CAISEYEASYNEQFF. CDR3 sequence (DNA): TGTGCCATCAGTGAGTATGAGGCTTCCTACAATGAGCAGTTCTTC.

V and J are TRBV5-4 and TRBJ2-1; 8 bases are a match to TRBD2. The CDR3 contains 14 residues. Losses at the gene ends were 3 bases for V and 7 bases for J; bases not matched to a gene: 6. Per germline, CDR1 SGHNT and CDR2 YYREEE (reference sequence). DNA of the CDR3: TGTGCCAGCAGCTCGGGAGGGCCGGGGAATGAGCAGTTCTTC. Translation gives CASSSGGPGNEQFF.

By sample share, this clonotype is medium-sized. V and J are TRBV6-5 and TRBJ1-1; no definite D call. This CDR3 is 13 amino acids long. V was cut by 6 bases and J by 3 bases, with 11 bases left in between. The germline V gene encodes CDR1 MNHEY and CDR2 SVGAGI. The CDR3 spells CASRNEGYTEAFF. CDR3 in DNA: TGTGCCAGCAGGAATGAGGGATACACTGAAGCTTTCTTT.

This sequence joins TRBV12-3 or TRBV12-4 and TRBJ1-6, with D hard to call. Between the trimmed V and J ends, which lost 6 bases and 4 bases, there was a span of 4 bases. This CDR3 is built from 12 residues. Here the CDR3 DNA reads TGTGCCAGCAGCATTTATAATTCACCCCTCCACTTT. The encoded protein is CASSIYNSPLHF.

The chain has TRBV19 and TRBJ2-2, with no clear D. Germline-derived CDR1 and CDR2 are LNHDA and SQIVND (reference sequence). CDR3 length equals 14 residues. Trimming took 0 bases from V and 1 from J, leaving 3 bases between them. CDR3 sequence: CASSIERNTGELFF. DNA of the CDR3: TGTGCCAGTAGTATAGAAAGGAACACCGGGGAGCTGTTTTTT.

The genes are TRBV29-1 and TRBJ2-7; TRBD1 might be the D (6 bases). Germline values: CDR1 SQVTM, CDR2 ANQGSEA. This CDR3 region has 12 residues. V was shortened by 6 bases and J by 3 bases, with 12 bases between the two germline ends. Here the CDR3 DNA reads TGCAGCGTAACAGGGATAGGCTACGAGCAGTACTTC. Translated, it gives CSVTGIGYEQYF.

There are a few counts of this clonotype. The chain employs TRBV30 and TRBJ1-5, with 8 positions matching TRBD1. The J segment lost 5 bases and the V segment lost 5 bases, leaving 5 bases of the junction unmatched. CDR3 size: 13 residues. CDR1 and CDR2 (germline): GTSNPN, SVGIG (reference sequence). CDR3 protein: CAWGQGTDQPQHF. CDR3 in DNA: TGTGCCTGGGGACAGGGTACGGATCAGCCCCAGCATTTT.

This clonotype appeared a few times. V gene TRBV29-1 combines with J gene TRBJ2-1; a weak D match, TRBD2 (5 bases). The CDR3 extends over 11 amino acids. Germline-derived CDR1 and CDR2 are SQVTM and ANQGSEA. V dropped 0 bases and J dropped 12 bases, with 9 bases sitting between them. The CDR3 reads CSVEERVLQFF. CDR3 DNA: TGCAGCGTTGAAGAGAGGGTCTTGCAGTTCTTC.

The chain carries TRBV11-2 and TRBJ2-1; 13 bases are shared with TRBD2. The CDR3 is made up of 16 amino acids. Germline trimming cut 5 bases from V and 4 bases from J; bases unmatched to any gene: 5. Germline CDR1 SGHAT, CDR2 FQNNGV. Here the CDR3 DNA reads TGTGCCAGCAGCCCTGGGACTAGCGGGGTTTACAATGAGCAGTTCTTC. It specifies CASSPGTSGVYNEQFF.

The V call is TRBV4-1, the J call TRBJ1-1; no clear D. Germline assignment: CDR1 MGHRA and CDR2 YSYEKL. The CDR3 loop spans 14 amino acids. V was cut by 2 bases and J by 1 base, with 8 bases left in between. This chain's CDR3 is CASSQWQANTEAFF. The CDR3 region has the DNA TGCGCCAGCAGCCAATGGCAGGCGAACACTGAAGCTTTCTTT.

V is TRBV14 and J is TRBJ2-5, with a tentative D call TRBD1 (6 bases). V dropped 4 bases and J dropped 4 bases, with 16 bases sitting between them. The germline gives CDR1 SGHDN, CDR2 FVKESK. The CDR3 is 15 residues long. CDR3: CASSPSKGVVETQYF. In DNA, the CDR3 is TGTGCCAGCAGCCCGTCCAAGGGGGTTGTAGAGACCCAGTACTTC.

This clonotype was counted ten times or more. The gene calls are TRBV24-1 and TRBJ2-3, with D uncertain. The germline V gene encodes CDR1 KGHDR and CDR2 SFDVKD. The CDR3 contains 12 residues. V was shortened by 7 bases and J by 3 bases, with 7 bases between the two germline ends. CDR3 region: CATSATTDTQYF. CDR3 bases: TGTGCCACCAGCGCTACGACAGATACGCAGTATTTT.

This clonotype was observed a few times. The chain employs TRBV2 and TRBJ2-3; TRBD1 matches 10 bases. CDR3 length: 15 residues. Germline V gene sequence: CDR1 SNHLY, CDR2 FYNNEI. J was trimmed by 3 bases and V by 7 bases; bases with no gene match: 7. CDR3 sequence reads: CASKPDRGRTDTQYF. CDR3 DNA: TGTGCCAGCAAACCCGACAGGGGGCGGACAGATACGCAGTATTTT.

This clonotype was recorded a few times. This chain uses TRBV28 with TRBJ2-3; a weak D match, TRBD1 (6 bases). Trimming removed 8 bases at V and 2 bases at J, with 20 bases between. Germline V gene sequence: CDR1 MDHEN, CDR2 SYDVKM. The CDR3 runs to 16 residues. Written as DNA, the CDR3 is TGTGCCAGCGGTACGGCAGGGGTATCTCACACAGATACGCAGTATTTT. Encoded protein: CASGTAGVSHTDTQYF.

This clonotype was picked up a small number of times. The gene calls are TRBV27 and TRBJ2-7; D call uncertain. Germline V gives CDR1 MNHEY, CDR2 SMNVEV (reference sequence). Trimming took off 2 bases at V and 0 bases at J, with 5 bases between the two ends. This CDR3 comprises 13 residues. The CDR3 spells CASSLGYSYEQYF. The DNA for the CDR3 is TGTGCCAGCAGTTTAGGTTACTCCTACGAGCAGTACTTC.

The chain links TRBV20-1 to TRBJ2-1, with D perhaps given as TRBD1 or TRBD2 (5 bases each). V lost 2 bases to trimming and J lost 5 bases, with 13 bases between them. Germline V gene data show CDR1 as DFQATT and CDR2 as SNEGSKA (reference sequence). This CDR3 is 14 amino acids long. The CDR3 spells CSARNPGSNNEQFF. The CDR3, as DNA: TGCAGTGCTAGAAACCCAGGGAGCAACAATGAGCAGTTCTTC.

This clonotype was seen a few times. V and J are TRBV29-1 and TRBJ2-5; maybe TRBD1 (6 bases). The germline CDR1 and CDR2 sequences are SQVTM and ANQGSEA. The CDR3 sequence is 17 residues long. V shed 1 base and J shed 2 bases, with 20 bases lying between them. CDR3 sequence: CSVEGAEIRQGQETQYF. The CDR3, as DNA: TGCAGCGTTGAAGGCGCCGAAATCCGCCAGGGGCAAGAGACCCAGTACTTC.